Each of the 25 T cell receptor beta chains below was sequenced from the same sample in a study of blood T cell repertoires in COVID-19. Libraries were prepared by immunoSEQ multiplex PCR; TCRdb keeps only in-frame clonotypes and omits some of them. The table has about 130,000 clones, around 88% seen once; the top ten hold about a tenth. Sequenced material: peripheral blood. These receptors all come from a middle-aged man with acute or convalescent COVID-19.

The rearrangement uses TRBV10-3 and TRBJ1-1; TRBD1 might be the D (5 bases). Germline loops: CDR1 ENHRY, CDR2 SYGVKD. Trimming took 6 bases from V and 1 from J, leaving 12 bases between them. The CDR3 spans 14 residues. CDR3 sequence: CAIRPGASNTEAFF. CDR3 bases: TGTGCCATCAGACCTGGGGCGTCGAACACTGAAGCTTTCTTT.

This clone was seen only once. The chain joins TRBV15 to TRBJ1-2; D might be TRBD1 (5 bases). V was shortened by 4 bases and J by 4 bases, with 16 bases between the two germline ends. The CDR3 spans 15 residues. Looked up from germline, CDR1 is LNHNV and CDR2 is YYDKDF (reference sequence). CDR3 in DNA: TGTGCCACCAGCAATGGGGCCCCCGAGATCTATGGCTACACCTTC. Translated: CATSNGAPEIYGYTF.

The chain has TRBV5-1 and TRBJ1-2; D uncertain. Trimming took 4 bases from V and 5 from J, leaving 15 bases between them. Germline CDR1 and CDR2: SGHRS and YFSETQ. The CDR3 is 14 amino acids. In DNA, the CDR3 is TGCGCCAGCAGCACTGGACTCAACCTTTATGGCTACACCTTC. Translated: CASSTGLNLYGYTF.

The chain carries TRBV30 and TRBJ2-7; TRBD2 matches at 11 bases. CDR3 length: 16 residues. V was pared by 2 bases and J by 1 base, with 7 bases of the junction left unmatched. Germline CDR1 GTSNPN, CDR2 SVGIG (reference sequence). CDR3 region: CAWSTPGLAVSYEQYF. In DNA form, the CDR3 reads TGTGCCTGGAGTACCCCGGGACTAGCGGTATCCTACGAGCAGTACTTC. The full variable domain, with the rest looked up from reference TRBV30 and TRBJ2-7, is SQTIHQWPATLVQPVGSPLSLECTVEGTSNPNLYWYRQAAGRGLQLLFYSVGIGQISSEVPQNLSASRPQDRQFILSSKKLLLSDSGFYLCAWSTPGLAVSYEQYFGPGTRLTVT.

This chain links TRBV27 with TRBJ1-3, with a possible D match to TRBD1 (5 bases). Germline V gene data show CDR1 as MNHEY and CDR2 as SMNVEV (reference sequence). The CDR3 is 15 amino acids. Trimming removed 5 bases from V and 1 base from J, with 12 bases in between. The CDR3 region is CASSNTGSSGNTIYF. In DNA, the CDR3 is TGTGCCAGCAGTAATACAGGCTCGTCTGGAAACACCATATATTTT.

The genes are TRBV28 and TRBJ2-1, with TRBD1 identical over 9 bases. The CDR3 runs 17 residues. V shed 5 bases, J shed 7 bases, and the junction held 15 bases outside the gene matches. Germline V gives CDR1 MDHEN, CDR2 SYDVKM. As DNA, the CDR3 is TGTGCCAGCAGTACAAACCAAGGACAGGGGACGGTAAATGAGCAGTTCTTC. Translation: CASSTNQGQGTVNEQFF.

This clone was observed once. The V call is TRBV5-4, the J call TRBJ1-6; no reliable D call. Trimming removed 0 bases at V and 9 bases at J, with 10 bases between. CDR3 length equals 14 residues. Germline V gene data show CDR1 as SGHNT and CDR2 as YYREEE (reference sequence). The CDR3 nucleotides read TGTGCCAGCAGCTTGGTGGACTTATCTTCACCCCTCCACTTT. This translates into CASSLVDLSSPLHF.

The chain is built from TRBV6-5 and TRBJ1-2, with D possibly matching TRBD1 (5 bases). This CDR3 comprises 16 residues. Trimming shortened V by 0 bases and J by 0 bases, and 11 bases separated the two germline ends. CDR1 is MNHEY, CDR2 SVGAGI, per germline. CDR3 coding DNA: TGTGCCAGCAGTTACTCGAGACCGACAGCTAACTATGGCTACACCTTC. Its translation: CASSYSRPTANYGYTF.

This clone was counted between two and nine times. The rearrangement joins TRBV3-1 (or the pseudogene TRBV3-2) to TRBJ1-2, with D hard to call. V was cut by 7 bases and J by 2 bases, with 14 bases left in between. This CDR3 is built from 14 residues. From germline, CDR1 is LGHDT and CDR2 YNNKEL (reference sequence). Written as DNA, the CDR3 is TGTGCCAGCACCGCGGGGAGGGAGAACTATGGCTACACCTTC. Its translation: CASTAGRENYGYTF.

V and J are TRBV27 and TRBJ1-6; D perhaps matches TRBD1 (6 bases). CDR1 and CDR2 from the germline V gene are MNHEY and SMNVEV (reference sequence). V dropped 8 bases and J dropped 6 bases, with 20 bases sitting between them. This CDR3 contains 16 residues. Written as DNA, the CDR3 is TGTGCCAGCCGTTCCACACCGACAGGAATTAATTCACCCCTCCACTTT. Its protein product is CASRSTPTGINSPLHF.

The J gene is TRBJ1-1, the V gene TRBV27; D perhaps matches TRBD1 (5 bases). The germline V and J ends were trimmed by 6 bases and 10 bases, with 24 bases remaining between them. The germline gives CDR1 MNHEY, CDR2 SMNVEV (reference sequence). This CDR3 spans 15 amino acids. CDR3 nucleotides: TGTGCCAGCAGCTCATTCGGGGTGGGGGACTTGGTAGCTTTCTTT. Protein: CASSSFGVGDLVAFF.

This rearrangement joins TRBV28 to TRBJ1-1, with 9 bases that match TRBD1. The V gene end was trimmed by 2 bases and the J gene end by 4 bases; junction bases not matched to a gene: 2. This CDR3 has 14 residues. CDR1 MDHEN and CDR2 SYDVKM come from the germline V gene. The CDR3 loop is CASSLDRGVTEAFF. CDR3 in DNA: TGTGCCAGCAGTTTAGACAGGGGGGTCACTGAAGCTTTCTTT.

DNA of the CDR3: TGTGCCAGCAGCCCCGGGACAGCCTTTGGCTACACCTTC. It codes for CASSPGTAFGYTF. The chain uses TRBV28 and TRBJ1-2, with 7 bases lining up with TRBD1. The germline V gene encodes CDR1 MDHEN and CDR2 SYDVKM. The CDR3 spans 13 residues. V lost 6 bases and J lost 7; bases outside the gene matches: 8.

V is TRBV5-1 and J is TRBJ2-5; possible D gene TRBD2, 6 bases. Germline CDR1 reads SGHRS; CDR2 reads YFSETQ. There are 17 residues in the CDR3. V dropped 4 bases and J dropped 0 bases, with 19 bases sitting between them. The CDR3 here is CASSVEPSVLYQETQYF. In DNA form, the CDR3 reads TGCGCCAGCAGCGTAGAACCTAGCGTCTTGTACCAAGAGACCCAGTACTTC. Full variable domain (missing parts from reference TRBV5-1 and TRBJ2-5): KAGVTQTPRYLIKTRGQQVTLSCSPISGHRSVSWYQQTPGQGLQFLFEYFSETQRNKGNFPGRFSGRQFSNSRSEMNVSTLELGDSALYLCASSVEPSVLYQETQYFGPGTRLLVL.

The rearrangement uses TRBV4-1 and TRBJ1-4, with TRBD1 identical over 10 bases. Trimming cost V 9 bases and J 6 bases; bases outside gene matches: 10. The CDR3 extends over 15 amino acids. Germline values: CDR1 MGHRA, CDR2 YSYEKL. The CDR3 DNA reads TGCGCCAGTAGATGGTCCGGGACAGGGGATGAAAAACTGTTTTTT. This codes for CASRWSGTGDEKLFF.

The CDR3 protein is CASSPGRVLNTEEAFF. CDR3 DNA sequence: TGCGCCAGCAGCCCCGGCCGGGTTCTAAACACTGAGGAAGCTTTCTTT. The rearrangement uses TRBV5-1 and TRBJ1-1, with D unresolved. The CDR3 is 16 residues long. CDR1 SGHRS and CDR2 YFSETQ come from the germline V gene. Trimming left V 4 bases short and J 8 bases short, with 24 bases between. Based on the CDR3 plus reference TRBV5-1 and TRBJ1-1, the full variable domain is KAGVTQTPRYLIKTRGQQVTLSCSPISGHRSVSWYQQTPGQGLQFLFEYFSETQRNKGNFPGRFSGRQFSNSRSEMNVSTLELGDSALYLCASSPGRVLNTEEAFFGQGTRLTVV.

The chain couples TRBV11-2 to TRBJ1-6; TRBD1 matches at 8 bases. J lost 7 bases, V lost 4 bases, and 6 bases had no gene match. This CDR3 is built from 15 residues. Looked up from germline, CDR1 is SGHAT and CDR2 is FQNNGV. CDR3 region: CASSSQQGGNSPLHF. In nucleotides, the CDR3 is TGTGCCAGCAGCTCGCAACAGGGGGGAAATTCACCCCTCCACTTT.

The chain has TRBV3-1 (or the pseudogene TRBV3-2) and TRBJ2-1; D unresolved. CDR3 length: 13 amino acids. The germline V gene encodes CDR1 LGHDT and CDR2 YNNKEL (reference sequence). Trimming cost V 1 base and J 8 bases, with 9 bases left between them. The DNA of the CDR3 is TGTGCCAGCAGCCAAGGGGCCGTGTATGAGCAGTTCTTC. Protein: CASSQGAVYEQFF.

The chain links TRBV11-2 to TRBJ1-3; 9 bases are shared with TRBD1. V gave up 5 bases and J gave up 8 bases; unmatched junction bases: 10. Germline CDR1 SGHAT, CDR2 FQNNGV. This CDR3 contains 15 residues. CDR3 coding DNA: TGTGCCAGCAGCCAGACGGGACAGGGTCGGCACACCATATATTTT. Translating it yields CASSQTGQGRHTIYF. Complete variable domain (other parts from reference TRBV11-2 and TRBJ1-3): EAGVAQSPRYKIIEKRQSVAFWCNPISGHATLYWYQQILGQGPKLLIQFQNNGVVDDSQLPKDRFSAERLKGVDSTLKIQPAKLEDSAVYLCASSQTGQGRHTIYFGEGSWLTVV.

CDR3 sequence reads: CASSYLFRGPGANVLTF. CDR3 nucleotide sequence: TGTGCCAGCAGTTACTTGTTCCGGGGTCCAGGGGCCAACGTCCTGACTTTC. The chain joins TRBV6-2 or TRBV6-3 to TRBJ2-6, with D maybe TRBD2 (5 bases). The CDR3 contains 17 residues. V lost 1 base, J lost 4 bases, and 14 bases lay in between. Germline CDR1 MNHEY, CDR2 SVGEGT.

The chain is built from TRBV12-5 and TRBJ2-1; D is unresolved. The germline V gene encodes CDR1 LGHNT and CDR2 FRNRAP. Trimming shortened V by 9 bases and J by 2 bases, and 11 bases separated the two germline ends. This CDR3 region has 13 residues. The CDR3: CASLWSAYNEQFF. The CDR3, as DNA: TGTGCTAGCCTTTGGAGCGCCTACAATGAGCAGTTCTTC.

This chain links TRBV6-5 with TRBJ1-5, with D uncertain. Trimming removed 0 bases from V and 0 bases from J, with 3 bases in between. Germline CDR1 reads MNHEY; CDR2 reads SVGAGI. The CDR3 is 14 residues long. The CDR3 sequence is CASSYSYSNQPQHF. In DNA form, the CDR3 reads TGTGCCAGCAGTTACTCCTATAGCAATCAGCCCCAGCATTTT.

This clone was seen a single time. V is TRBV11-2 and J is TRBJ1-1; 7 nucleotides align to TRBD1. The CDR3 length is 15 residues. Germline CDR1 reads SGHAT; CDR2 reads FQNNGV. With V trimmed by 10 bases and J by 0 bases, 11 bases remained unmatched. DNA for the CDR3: TGTGCCACCCGCGGGACAGAAGTTCTGAACACTGAAGCTTTCTTT. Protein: CATRGTEVLNTEAFF.

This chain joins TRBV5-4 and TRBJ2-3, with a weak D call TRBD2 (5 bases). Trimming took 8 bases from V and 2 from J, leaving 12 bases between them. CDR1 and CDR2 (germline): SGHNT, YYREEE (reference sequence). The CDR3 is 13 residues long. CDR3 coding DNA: TGTGCCAGTAGCGCGGGCAACACAGATACGCAGTATTTT. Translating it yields CASSAGNTDTQYF.

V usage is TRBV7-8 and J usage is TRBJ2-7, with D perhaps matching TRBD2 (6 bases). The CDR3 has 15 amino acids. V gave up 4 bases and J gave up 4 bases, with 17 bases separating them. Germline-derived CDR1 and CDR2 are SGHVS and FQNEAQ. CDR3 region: CASSSRTRDWYEQYF. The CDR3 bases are TGTGCCAGCAGCTCCCGCACCCGGGACTGGTACGAGCAGTACTTC.